The 19 T cell receptor beta chains given below trace back to one sample, sequenced in a study of T-cell reconstitution after alpha-beta-depleted transplantation in children. Library preparation (for TCRbeta) was performed with unique molecular identifiers. TCRdb ran MiXCR on the PCR reads and lists one entry per CDR3 protein. The sample has about 120,000 distinct CDR3 sequences; about a tenth are singletons. This specimen consisted of PBMCs, obtained before TCRalphabeta/CD19-depleted stem cell transplant. All receptors come from a boy aged 2 to 10 with acute lymphoblastic leukemia, due to receive a stem cell transplant.

This chain joins TRBV4-1 and TRBJ2-6; perhaps TRBD1 as D (5 bases). V gave up 3 bases and J gave up 2 bases, with 11 bases separating them. The CDR3 sequence is 16 residues long. Germline values: CDR1 MGHRA, CDR2 YSYEKL. The CDR3 DNA reads as TGCGCCAGCAGCCAGACCCAGGGTACTGGGGCCAACGTCCTGACTTTC. Translation: CASSQTQGTGANVLTF.

CDR3 bases: TGCAGTGCCCAAGCCTACGAGCAGTACTTC. Protein sequence: CSAQAYEQYF. The V call is TRBV20-1, the J call TRBJ2-7; D remains ambiguous. The CDR3 is made up of 10 amino acids. The germline CDR1 and CDR2 sequences are DFQATT and SNEGSKA (reference sequence). The V gene lost 6 bases and the J gene lost 2 bases, with 5 bases spanning the gap.

This clonotype was counted only a few times. The chain uses TRBV9 and TRBJ1-1, with a tentative D call TRBD1 (6 bases). The CDR3 length is 13 residues. V was shortened by 0 bases and J by 7 bases, with 10 bases between the two germline ends. Germline V gene data show CDR1 as SGDLS and CDR2 as YYNGEE. CDR3 coding DNA: TGTGCCAGCAGCGTAGAGGGGGAAAGTGAAGCTTTCTTT. Encoded protein: CASSVEGESEAFF.

This sequence joins TRBV29-1 and TRBJ1-1; perhaps TRBD1 as D (6 bases). V was trimmed by 4 bases and J by 5 bases, leaving 20 bases between them. CDR1 and CDR2 (germline): SQVTM, ANQGSEA. This CDR3 contains 15 residues. CDR3 bases: TGCAGCGTTGCTAGCGAGGGGGGCCCGTATACTGAAGCTTTCTTT. Translation gives CSVASEGGPYTEAFF.

This clonotype was picked up many times. The CDR3 DNA reads TGCAGTGCTAGAGATGGGCGGGGATGGGGGCGGGAGACCCAGTACTTC. Translation: CSARDGRGWGRETQYF. The genes are TRBV20-1 and TRBJ2-5, with D possibly called TRBD1 or TRBD2 (6 bases each). Germline values: CDR1 DFQATT, CDR2 SNEGSKA (reference sequence). V gave up 0 bases and J gave up 5 bases, with 19 bases separating them. The CDR3 is 16 residues long.

This clonotype showed up just a few times. The rearrangement links TRBV7-2 to TRBJ2-1, with D hard to call. The V end was cut by 5 bases, the J end by 8 bases, with 19 bases between. CDR1 SGHTA and CDR2 FQGNSA come from the germline V gene. The CDR3 spans 15 residues. Here the CDR3 DNA reads TGTGCCAGCAGCAGCGTGGGGATTGGACGTGATGAGCAGTTCTTC. It yields the protein CASSSVGIGRDEQFF.

The chain employs TRBV3-1 and TRBJ2-2; D not resolved. The length of the CDR3 is 14 residues. Germline CDR1 and CDR2: LGHDT and YNNKEL (reference sequence). V was clipped by 2 bases and J by 5 bases, with 9 bases between them. CDR3 region: CASSQSRLTGELFF. DNA for the CDR3: TGTGCCAGCAGCCAATCGCGACTTACCGGGGAGCTGTTTTTT. The full variable domain, in which reference TRBV3-1 and TRBJ2-2 provide the parts outside the CDR3, is DTAVSQTPKYLVTQMGNDKSIKCEQNLGHDTMYWYKQDSKKFLKIMFSYNNKELIINETVPNRFSPKSPDKAHLNLHINSLELGDSAVYFCASSQSRLTGELFFGEGSRLTVL.

This clonotype came up a few times. The chain links TRBV12-3 or TRBV12-4 to TRBJ2-1; 12 bases agree with TRBD2. CDR3 length equals 17 residues. V lost 4 bases to trimming and J lost 4 bases; unmatched junction nucleotides: 8. The CDR3 loop reads CASSSSGRGLFYNEQFF. The CDR3 DNA reads as TGTGCCAGCAGTTCTAGCGGGAGGGGCCTGTTTTACAATGAGCAGTTCTTC.

This clonotype was counted a few times. The V and J genes are TRBV27 and TRBJ2-1; TRBD2 aligns across 8 bases. The germline gives CDR1 MNHEY, CDR2 SMNVEV (reference sequence). J gave up 2 bases and V 3 bases, and 3 bases lay outside the gene matches. This CDR3 has 15 amino acids. CDR3 protein: CASSLGREAYNEQFF. The CDR3, as DNA: TGTGCCAGCAGTTTGGGGCGGGAGGCCTACAATGAGCAGTTCTTC.

The chain recombines TRBV7-6 with TRBJ2-7; D is unresolved. CDR1 is SGHVS, CDR2 FNYEAQ, per germline. Trimming pared 2 bases from V and 5 bases from J, leaving 10 bases between. The CDR3 length is 13 residues. The CDR3 loop reads CASSLHIRDEQYF. The CDR3 DNA reads TGTGCCAGCAGCTTACACATTCGGGACGAGCAGTACTTC.

The V call is TRBV2, the J call TRBJ2-1; a possible D gene is TRBD2 (6 bases). Germline V gene data show CDR1 as SNHLY and CDR2 as FYNNEI. The CDR3 loop spans 16 amino acids. The V gene lost 6 bases and the J gene lost 3 bases, with 18 bases spanning the gap. The CDR3 DNA follows: TGTGCCAGCAGCCCCTGGGGCGGGAACCTCTACAATGAGCAGTTCTTC. The encoded protein is CASSPWGGNLYNEQFF.

This clonotype was counted at least ten times. This rearrangement joins TRBV6-6 to TRBJ1-2, with no clear D. This CDR3 region has 12 residues. Trimming left V 1 base short and J 6 bases short, with 6 bases between. Germline CDR1 is MNHNY and CDR2 is SVGAGI (reference sequence). The CDR3 sequence is CASSYYSDGYTF. For the CDR3, the DNA is TGTGCCAGCAGTTACTATTCCGATGGCTACACCTTC.

This clonotype was seen many times. V is TRBV10-3 and J is TRBJ1-1; D possibly corresponds to TRBD1 (6 bases). The CDR3 consists of 16 residues. Trimming took off 4 bases at V and 4 bases at J, with 19 bases between the two ends. CDR1 and CDR2 from the germline V gene are ENHRY and SYGVKD. CDR3 amino acids: CAISVRAGAASTEAFF. CDR3 DNA sequence: TGTGCCATCAGTGTACGAGCAGGGGCAGCTAGCACTGAAGCTTTCTTT.

This chain uses TRBV20-1 with TRBJ2-7, with no clear D. The germline CDR1 and CDR2 sequences are DFQATT and SNEGSKA (reference sequence). The CDR3 has 8 amino acids. The DNA for the CDR3 is TGCAGCCCCGGGGAGCAGTACTTC. Translation: CSPGEQYF.

This chain links TRBV7-8 with TRBJ2-7, with D uncertain. Trimming removed 5 bases at V and 2 bases at J, with 7 bases between. There are 12 residues in the CDR3. Germline V gives CDR1 SGHVS, CDR2 FQNEAQ. The CDR3 region is CASSLAPYEQYF. The CDR3 DNA reads TGTGCCAGCAGCCTGGCCCCCTACGAGCAGTACTTC.

In its sample, this clonotype was seen many times. The genes are TRBV24-1 and TRBJ1-1; D ambiguous. Trimming removed 3 bases at V and 6 bases at J, with 16 bases between. This CDR3 is 15 amino acids long. CDR1 KGHDR and CDR2 SFDVKD come from the germline V gene. The CDR3 nucleotides read TGTGCCACCAGTGATCTGCCCACCCCCCGGGCTGAAGCTTTCTTT. It encodes CATSDLPTPRAEAFF.

This chain connects TRBV12-3 or TRBV12-4 to TRBJ2-1, with 7 bases lining up with TRBD2. CDR3 size: 16 residues. J was trimmed by 5 bases and V by 3 bases; bases with no gene match: 10. CDR3 coding DNA: TGTGCCAGCAGTTTTTGGACGGGAGGTGTAAACAATGAGCAGTTCTTC. It is translated as CASSFWTGGVNNEQFF.

This chain uses TRBV20-1 with TRBJ1-2; 7 nucleotides align to TRBD1. The CDR3 runs 13 residues. V was clipped by 4 bases and J by 6 bases; unmatched bases: 8. CDR1 and CDR2 (germline): DFQATT, SNEGSKA (reference sequence). The CDR3 region has the DNA TGCAGTGCTAACCGGGACAGCATTGATGGCTACACCTTC. Amino acids: CSANRDSIDGYTF.

This clonotype occurred a few times. The chain recombines TRBV27 with TRBJ2-1; perhaps D is TRBD1 or TRBD2 (5 bases each). With 3 bases removed from V and 0 bases from J, the gap between germline ends came to 12 bases. Germline CDR1 and CDR2: MNHEY and SMNVEV (reference sequence). The CDR3 is 16 residues long. Here the CDR3 reads CASSFGTQSSYNEQFF. CDR3 DNA: TGTGCCAGCAGTTTTGGGACGCAGAGCTCCTACAATGAGCAGTTCTTC.